The T cell receptor (beta chain) under discussion was sequenced for a study of T cells of healthy individuals. Trimming pared 4 bases from V and 6 bases from J, leaving 16 bases between. Germline loops: CDR1 SGHNT, CDR2 YYREEE (reference sequence). The CDR3 runs 14 residues. Many counts were recorded for this clonotype. TCRdb processed the 5' RACE reads anew with MiXCR; each CDR3 protein has one entry. This sample has around 63,000 distinct CDR3 sequences, with 15% to 20% found just once. This TCR derives from a human donor in good health. The genes are TRBV5-4 and TRBJ1-1; D is possibly TRBD1 (6 bases). The CDR3: CASSNRVEMAEAFF. For the CDR3, the DNA is TGTGCCAGCAGCAACAGGGTTGAAATGGCTGAAGCTTTCTTT.